The present entry profiles one T cell receptor (beta chain) with its context. Germline CDR1 is PRHDT and CDR2 is FYEKMQ (reference sequence). There are 14 residues in the CDR3. With 1 base removed from V and 3 bases from J, the gap between germline ends came to 10 bases. These data originate in a study of blood T cell repertoires in COVID-19. The wider study: Samples taken during acute and convalescent COVID-19 were collected in the United States, Italy and Spain. From T cells, B-cell-depleted T cells, or PBMCs came the material, which was cDNA or gDNA.

Original methodology: Amplifying reference gene primers gave estimates of nucleated cell counts. Sequenced by immunoSEQ multiplex PCR; TCRdb stores in-frame clones only, minus some. Clone size and V and J calls were adopted from that table, with D and trimming inferred from the DNA. The data hold some 150,000 clones, with 80% to 90% observed a single time. The receptor was isolated from a woman between 40 and 55 years old with acute or convalescent COVID-19. The rearrangement uses TRBV13 and TRBJ2-7; D is undetermined. The source material was peripheral blood. The CDR3 DNA reads as TGTGCCAGCAGCTTAGAACAAGGAGACTACGAGCAGTACTTC. Translation gives CASSLEQGDYEQYF. Together with reference TRBV13 and TRBJ2-7, the CDR3 gives the full variable domain: AAGVIQSPRHLIKEKRETATLKCYPIPRHDTVYWYQQGPGQDPQFLISFYEKMQSDKGSIPDRFSAQQFSDYHSELNMSSLELGDSALYFCASSLEQGDYEQYFGPGTRLTVT.